Shown below are 8 T cell receptor beta chains from a single sample sequenced in a study of CD8 T cells in ankylosing spondylitis. TCRdb recomputed calls from the 5' RACE reads with MiXCR, one row per CDR3 protein. The sample has fewer than 350,000 distinct CDR3 sequences, 11% seen once; the top ten hold around 10%. The specimen sequenced was blood, either unsorted or a sorted T cell fraction (not recorded which). Every receptor here comes from a female donor with ankylosing spondylitis or in good health (not recorded which).

This clonotype was detected many times. CDR3 coding DNA: TGCGCCAGCAGGGAAGGACGTACCGGGGAGCTGTTTTTT. It codes for CASREGRTGELFF. The chain combines TRBV5-1 with TRBJ2-2, with no clear D. The CDR3 has 13 residues. Germline CDR1 reads SGHRS; CDR2 reads YFSETQ. Trimming took off 5 bases at V and 5 bases at J, with 10 bases between the two ends.

This clonotype has only a few counts. The chain couples TRBV13 to TRBJ2-7, with D possibly TRBD2 on 6 matching bases. The V gene's germline CDR1 is PRHDT and CDR2 FYEKMQ (reference sequence). This CDR3 contains 13 residues. The germline V and J ends were trimmed by 4 bases and 3 bases, with 10 bases remaining between them. The CDR3 DNA reads TGTGCCAGCAGCTCCGGGGACTTCTACGAGCAGTACTTC. Protein sequence: CASSSGDFYEQYF.

This clonotype occurred a few times. CDR3 bases: TGTGCCAGTAGTATAGATACTAGCGGTAGCTCCTACAATGAGCAGTTCTTC. Residues: CASSIDTSGSSYNEQFF. The V call is TRBV19, the J call TRBJ2-1, with 8 bases fitting TRBD2. The germline V gene has CDR1 LNHDA and CDR2 SQIVND (reference sequence). Trimming cost V 0 bases and J 0 bases; bases outside gene matches: 4. This CDR3 contains 17 residues.

The rearrangement uses TRBV3-1 and TRBJ1-6; 9 bases align to TRBD1. The CDR3 length is 17 residues. The V segment lost 11 bases and the J segment 0 bases; nucleotides outside the gene matches: 11. The V gene's germline CDR1 is LGHDT and CDR2 YNNKEL (reference sequence). The DNA of the CDR3 is TGTGCCTGCTCCCACGGACAGGGGAGCTCCTATAATTCACCCCTCCACTTT. Amino acids: CACSHGQGSSYNSPLHF.

At least ten counts were recorded for this clonotype. In DNA form, the CDR3 reads TGTGCCAGCAGCTTGGGCGGGGGGAAGCCCCAGCATTTT. Protein: CASSLGGGKPQHF. The chain has TRBV7-9 and TRBJ1-5, with TRBD1 as a possible D gene (5 bases). Germline lookup yields CDR1 SEHNR and CDR2 FQNEAQ (reference sequence). This CDR3 contains 13 residues. V was trimmed by 3 bases and J by 8 bases, leaving 11 bases between them. Full variable domain (remainder filled in from reference TRBV7-9 and TRBJ1-5): DTGVSQNPRHKITKRGQNVTFRCDPISEHNRLYWYRQTLGQGPEFLTYFQNEAQLEKSRLLSDRFSAERPKGSFSTLEIQRTEQGDSAMYLCASSLGGGKPQHFGDGTRLSIL.

This clonotype has ten or more counts. The chain carries TRBV20-1 and TRBJ2-5, with 7 bases matching TRBD2. The CDR3 covers 13 residues. V lost 1 base and J lost 5; bases outside the gene matches: 4. Germline loops: CDR1 DFQATT, CDR2 SNEGSKA (reference sequence). DNA of the CDR3: TGCAGTGCTAGAGGAGTTAGCGGGGAGACCCAGTACTTC. Amino acids: CSARGVSGETQYF.

At least ten counts were recorded for this clonotype. CDR3 sequence reads: CSARRIGDRLETQYF. The CDR3 DNA sequence: TGCAGTGCTAGGAGGATAGGGGACAGGTTGGAGACCCAGTACTTC. This chain uses TRBV20-1 with TRBJ2-5; TRBD1 matches 8 bases. This CDR3 has 15 residues. Germline assignment: CDR1 DFQATT and CDR2 SNEGSKA (reference sequence). Trimming cost V 3 bases and J 5 bases; bases outside gene matches: 11.

In its sample, this clonotype was seen many times. The rearrangement links TRBV5-1 to TRBJ1-1; D remains ambiguous. Germline values: CDR1 SGHRS, CDR2 YFSETQ. Trimming stripped 0 bases from V and 1 base from J, with 10 bases between. The CDR3 extends over 15 amino acids. The CDR3 nucleotides read TGCGCCAGCAGCTTGGTGGCAGAGAGGAACACTGAAGCTTTCTTT. Its translation is CASSLVAERNTEAFF.